This entry is about one T cell receptor beta chain. This entry belongs to a study of blood T cell repertoires in COVID-19. A COVID-19 case was met by exposed participants within 2 weeks before study entry. This table comes from immunoSEQ multiplex PCR, and its TCRdb copy is limited to in-frame clones, with some not included. This sample yields 140,000 to 150,000 clones, of which 84% are seen a single time; 5% to 7% belongs to the top ten. The source is a woman aged 45-60 years who had been exposed to COVID-19. The sample consisted of PBMCs or T cells enriched from blood (not recorded which).

CDR3 residues: CASSPGYNEQFF. The CDR3 nucleotides read TGTGCCAGCAGCCCCGGGTACAATGAGCAGTTCTTC. The gene calls are TRBV6-5 and TRBJ2-1; D unresolved. The CDR3 is 12 amino acids. Germline V gene lookup returns CDR1 MNHEY and CDR2 SVGAGI. Trimming left V 6 bases short and J 4 bases short, with 7 bases between.